This T cell receptor (beta chain) emerged from a study of control samples from healthy donors and cancer patients. The CDR3 runs to 14 residues. CDR1 is SEHNR, CDR2 FQNEAQ, per germline (reference sequence). V was cut by 1 base and J by 11 bases, with 17 bases left in between. The data were produced by immunoSEQ multiplex PCR, yet TCRdb's version contains in-frame clones alone and is incomplete. The sample records 25,000 to 30,000 clones, approximately 87% being singletons. Sequencing was done on a sample of PBMCs. The chain carries TRBV7-9 and TRBJ1-2; D is uncertain. The TCR was taken from a middle-aged woman with lung cancer. This CDR3 reads CASSLEFGRVGYTF. The CDR3 DNA reads TGTGCCAGCAGCTTAGAATTTGGGAGGGTTGGATACACCTTC.